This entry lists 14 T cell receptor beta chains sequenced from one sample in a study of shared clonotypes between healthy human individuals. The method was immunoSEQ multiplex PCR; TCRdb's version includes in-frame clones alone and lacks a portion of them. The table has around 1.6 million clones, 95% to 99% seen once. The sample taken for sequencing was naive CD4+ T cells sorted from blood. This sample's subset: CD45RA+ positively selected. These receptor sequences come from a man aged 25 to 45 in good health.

CDR3 coding DNA: TGTGCCAGCACTCCGGGACAGGGGGCTTTTGGCTACACCTTC. Amino acid sequence: CASTPGQGAFGYTF. The chain recombines TRBV21-1 with TRBJ1-2; TRBD1 reflects the table's D call only, with no check against the DNA. TRBV21-1 is a pseudogene segment. The CDR3 is 14 amino acids.

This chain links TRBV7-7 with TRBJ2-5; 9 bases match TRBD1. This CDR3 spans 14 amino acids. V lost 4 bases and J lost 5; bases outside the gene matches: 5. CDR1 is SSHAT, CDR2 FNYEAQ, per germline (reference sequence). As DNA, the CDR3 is TGTGCCAGCAGCTCCGGGACAGGGCGGGAGACCCAGTACTTC. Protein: CASSSGTGRETQYF. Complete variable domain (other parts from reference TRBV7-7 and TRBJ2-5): GAGVSQSPRYKVTKRGQDVTLRCDPISSHATLYWYQQALGQGPEFLTYFNYEAQPDKSGLPSDRFSAERPEGSISTLTIQRTEQRDSAMYRCASSSGTGRETQYFGPGTRLLVL.

The DNA for the CDR3 is TGCGCCAGCAGCCTGGACAGGCCGCTCACCGGGGAGCTGTTTTTT. Its protein is CASSLDRPLTGELFF. V and J are TRBV5-1 and TRBJ2-2; 7 bases are a match to TRBD1. V lost 4 bases and J lost 4; bases outside the gene matches: 7. The germline CDR1 and CDR2 sequences are SGHRS and YFSETQ. This CDR3 has 15 residues.

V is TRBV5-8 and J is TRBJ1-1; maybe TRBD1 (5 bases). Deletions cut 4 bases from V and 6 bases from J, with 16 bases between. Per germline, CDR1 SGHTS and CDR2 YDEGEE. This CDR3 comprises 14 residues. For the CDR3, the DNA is TGTGCCAGCAGCCTCAGGGTTAGTTATGCTGAAGCTTTCTTT. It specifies CASSLRVSYAEAFF.

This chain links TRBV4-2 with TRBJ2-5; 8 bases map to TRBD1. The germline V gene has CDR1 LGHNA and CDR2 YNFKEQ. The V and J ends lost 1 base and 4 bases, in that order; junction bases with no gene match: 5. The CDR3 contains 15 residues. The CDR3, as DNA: TGTGCCAGCAGCCAAGTGACAGGGGACTTAGAGACCCAGTACTTC. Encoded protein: CASSQVTGDLETQYF.

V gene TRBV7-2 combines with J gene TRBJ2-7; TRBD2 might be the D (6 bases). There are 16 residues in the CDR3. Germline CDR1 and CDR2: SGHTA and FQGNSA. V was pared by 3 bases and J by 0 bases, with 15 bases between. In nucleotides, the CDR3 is TGTGCCAGCAGCTTTACCGTACTAGCCAACTCCTACGAGCAGTACTTC. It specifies CASSFTVLANSYEQYF.

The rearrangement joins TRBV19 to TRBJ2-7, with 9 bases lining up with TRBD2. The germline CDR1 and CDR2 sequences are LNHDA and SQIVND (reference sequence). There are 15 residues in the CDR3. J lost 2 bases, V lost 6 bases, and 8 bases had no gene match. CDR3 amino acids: CASSPSAGGTYEQYF. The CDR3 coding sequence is TGTGCCAGTAGCCCCTCGGCGGGAGGGACCTACGAGCAGTACTTC.

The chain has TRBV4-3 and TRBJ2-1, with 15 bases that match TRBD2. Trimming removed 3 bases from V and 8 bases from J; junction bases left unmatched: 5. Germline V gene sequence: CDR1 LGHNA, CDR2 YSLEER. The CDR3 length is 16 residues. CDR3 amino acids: CASSQGLAGGLDEQFF. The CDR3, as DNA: TGCGCCAGCAGCCAGGGACTAGCGGGAGGTTTGGATGAGCAGTTCTTC.

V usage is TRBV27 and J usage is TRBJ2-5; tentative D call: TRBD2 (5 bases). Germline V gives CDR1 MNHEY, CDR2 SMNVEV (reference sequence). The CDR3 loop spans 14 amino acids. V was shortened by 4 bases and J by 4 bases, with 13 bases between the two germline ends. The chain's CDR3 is CASSSGWGAETQYF. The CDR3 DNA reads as TGTGCCAGCAGTTCGGGTTGGGGAGCAGAGACCCAGTACTTC.

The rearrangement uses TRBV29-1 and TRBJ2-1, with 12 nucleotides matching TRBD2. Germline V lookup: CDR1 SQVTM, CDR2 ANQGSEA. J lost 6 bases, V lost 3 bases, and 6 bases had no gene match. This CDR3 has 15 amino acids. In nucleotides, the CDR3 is TGCAGCGTTGATGGGGCTAGCGGGAGGGCCAATGAGCAGTTCTTC. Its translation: CSVDGASGRANEQFF.

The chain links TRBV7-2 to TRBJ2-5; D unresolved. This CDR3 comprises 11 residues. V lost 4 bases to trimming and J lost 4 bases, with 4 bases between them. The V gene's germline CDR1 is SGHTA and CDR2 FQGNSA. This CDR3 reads CASSYRETQYF. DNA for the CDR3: TGTGCCAGCAGCTACCGAGAGACCCAGTACTTC.

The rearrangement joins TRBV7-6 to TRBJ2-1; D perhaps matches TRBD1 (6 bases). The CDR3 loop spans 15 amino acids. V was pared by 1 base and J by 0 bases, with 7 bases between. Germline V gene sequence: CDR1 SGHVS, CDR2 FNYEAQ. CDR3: CASSLVGGSYNEQFF. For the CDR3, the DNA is TGTGCCAGCAGCTTAGTAGGGGGCTCCTACAATGAGCAGTTCTTC.

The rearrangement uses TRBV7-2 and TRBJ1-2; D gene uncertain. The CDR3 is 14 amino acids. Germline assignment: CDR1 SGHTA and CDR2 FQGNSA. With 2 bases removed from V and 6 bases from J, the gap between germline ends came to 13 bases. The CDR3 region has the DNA TGTGCCAGCAGCTTAAGTTGGGTTGGGGATGGCTACACCTTC. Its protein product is CASSLSWVGDGYTF.

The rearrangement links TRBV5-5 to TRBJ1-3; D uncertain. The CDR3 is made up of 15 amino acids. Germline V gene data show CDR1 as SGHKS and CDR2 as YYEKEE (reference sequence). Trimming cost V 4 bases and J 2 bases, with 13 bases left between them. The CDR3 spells CASSPIRGAGNTIYF. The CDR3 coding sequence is TGTGCCAGCAGCCCCATCCGAGGTGCTGGAAACACCATATATTTT.